The present TCR beta chain was sequenced within a study of blood T cell repertoires in COVID-19 (dated by TCRdb to about 2020). Study-wide context: Samples from collaborators originated in the United States, Italy and Spain and spanned both the acute and convalescent phases of COVID-19. The prospective study material was composed of cDNA or gDNA derived from T cells, B-cell-depleted T cells, or PBMCs. Deeply sampled blood TCRbeta repertoires from subjects exposed to, actively infected with, or recovered from COVID-19 were included in the dataset. The repertoires were released in a freely available public database meant as a resource for research on the immune response to SARS-CoV-2. Samples came from the ongoing ImmuneRACE study (first 160 participants) plus 1,254 subjects from 6 global collaborators. A de-identified subject ID, COVID-19 status, age in years and sex were almost always included in the sample metadata. HLA class I and class II types, where available, came from metadata supplied by the sample provider rather than from assay-based typing.

The immunoSEQ Assay, a bias-controlled multiplex PCR, was used to amplify TCRbeta CDR3 regions from genomic DNA. As for the original processing: Within the assay, amplification of reference gene primers was used to estimate how many nucleated cells each sample contained. To quantify the absolute abundance of each unique TCRbeta CDR3 rearrangement, sequence reads were collapsed and filtered. For each sample, productive Simpson clonality was calculated as the square root of Simpson's diversity index over productive rearrangements. The clones in this table, taken by TCRdb from immuneACCESS, are in-frame only. Not every clone is retained; where verified, under half of the shortfall comes from an unresolved V gene, and the cause of the rest is unknown. D and trimming come from the DNA, and the V and J calls and clone size come from that table. This sample comprises about 120,000 clones, around 90% of them detected only once. Under 4.5% of the sample comes from the top ten.

Results the study describes overall, beyond this receptor: Clinical and demographic metadata were provided uncurated, with the amount varying by source and participant.

One collaborating source in Seattle enrolled patients while the patients were actively infected and followed the patients over time throughout the course of disease. Each collaborating institution followed its own protocols to collect whole blood in K2EDTA tubes. For TCRbeta analysis, collaborators shipped samples in one of three forms: frozen whole blood, isolated PBMCs, or DNA extracted from either of those sample types. With regard to this clone: Its antigen remains undetermined. There are no base qualities to consult, and no much larger clone falls within one base.

V loses 2 bases, J loses 5 bases, and the germline ends lie 9 bases apart. Its CDR3 holds 13 amino acids, cysteine through phenylalanine. Kept here is only the CDR3 DNA, which spans 39 bases and is read in frame from base 1. From the germline V gene, CDR1 is SGHTA and CDR2 is FQGTGA. This sequence uses TRBV7-3 and TRBJ2-5, and the D gene may be TRBD2, 5 bases matching. What was sequenced was peripheral blood. This TCR came from a woman aged 60-75 years with COVID-19, enrolled during active disease. CDR3 loop: CASSLRGSETQYF. The DNA reads TGTGCCAGCAGCTTACGGGGTAGTGAGACCCAGTACTTC.